These 4 T cell receptor beta chains came from one sample sequenced in a study of T cells in pancreatic ductal adenocarcinoma. The selected patients with pancreatic ductal adenocarcinoma had surgery but no neoadjuvant therapy. Sequencing was performed with immunoSEQ multiplex PCR; in TCRdb, only in-frame clones are kept and a portion is missing. The table lists approximately 12,000 clones, 80% to 90% of them singletons. Sequencing was carried out using PBMCs. All receptors come from a human donor with pancreatic ductal adenocarcinoma.

This clone appeared a few times. The chain is built from TRBV5-6 and TRBJ2-4, with 7 bases aligning to TRBD1. There are 14 residues in the CDR3. Germline V lookup: CDR1 SGHDT, CDR2 YYEEEE. J lost 4 bases, V lost 3 bases, and 4 bases had no gene match. This chain's CDR3 is CASSSPGQKNIQYF. CDR3 coding DNA: TGTGCCAGCAGCTCACCGGGACAGAAAAACATTCAGTACTTC.

This chain connects TRBV19 to TRBJ2-2, with TRBD1 identical over 9 bases. Germline V gene lookup returns CDR1 LNHDA and CDR2 SQIVND (reference sequence). This CDR3 has 13 amino acids. V lost 5 bases and J lost 7; bases outside the gene matches: 2. The CDR3 region has the DNA TGTGCCAGTAGTGCGACAGGGGGCGGGGAGCTGTTTTTT. Translated: CASSATGGGELFF.

This clone came up once. This rearrangement joins TRBV7-9 to TRBJ1-4, with 7 bases matching TRBD1. After removal of 1 base from V and 7 bases from J, the junction contained 9 bases not matched to a gene. The CDR3 length is 16 residues. Germline V gives CDR1 SEHNR, CDR2 FQNEAQ (reference sequence). The CDR3 spells CASSLGGGTEFEKLFF. The CDR3 DNA reads as TGTGCCAGCAGCTTAGGTGGCGGGACAGAGTTTGAAAAACTGTTTTTT.

This clone was observed a few times. This rearrangement joins TRBV19 to TRBJ2-7, with D perhaps matching TRBD2 (6 bases). V was clipped by 3 bases and J by 0 bases, with 12 bases between them. The CDR3 is made up of 15 amino acids. Germline lookup yields CDR1 LNHDA and CDR2 SQIVND (reference sequence). The CDR3 DNA reads as TGTGCCAGTAGTATTACTAGCTCGAGCTCCTACGAGCAGTACTTC. Its protein is CASSITSSSSYEQYF.